This T cell receptor (beta chain) originates from a study of PD-1 blockade in classical Hodgkin lymphoma. Study-wide context: Nivolumab dosed at 3 mg/kg went to patients intravenously every 2 weeks.

Every patient had relapsed following autologous stem cell transplantation, and cohorts differed in brentuximab vedotin exposure. Assay: immunoSEQ multiplex PCR; the TCRdb copy retains only in-frame clones and omits some. Among roughly 150,000 clones listed, about 78% were seen once. This clone turned up a few times. This TCR derives from a human donor with classical Hodgkin lymphoma. Sequencing used peripheral blood mononuclear cells (PBMCs), obtained before the second cycle of nivolumab.

The DNA of the CDR3 is TGTGCCAGCTTGAGGCGGAGGGCCGTAAATTCACCCCTCCACTTT. Translated: CASLRRRAVNSPLHF. The chain is built from TRBV6-5 and TRBJ1-6; D not certain. The CDR3 length is 15 residues. Germline CDR1 reads MNHEY; CDR2 reads SVGAGI. Trimming left V 8 bases short and J 7 bases short, with 18 bases between.